Sequencing of this T cell receptor (beta chain) was carried out in a study of T cells in tuberculosis. Study summary: T cells were selected with CD1B tetramers loaded with glucose monomycolate.

Sequencing used immunoSEQ multiplex PCR; TCRdb keeps in-frame clones, though not all of them. The top ten hold roughly 12% of the sample, which has about 59,000 clones, roughly 79% seen once. This CDR3 comprises 15 residues. From germline, CDR1 is SGHRS and CDR2 YFSETQ. V gave up 2 bases and J gave up 4 bases, with 15 bases separating them. Points from the study as a whole: The stringent gate may have excluded weak CD1B-GMM tetramer binders.

After thawing and overnight rest, PBMC were stained with GMM-loaded CD1B tetramer, viability dye and anti-CD3 for sorting. The lipid loaded on the CD1B tetramers was C32 glucose monomycolate from Rhodococcus equi. Roughly 92,000 tetramer-negative cells were sorted from each donor. Sequenced input: CD1b-GMM tetramer-negative cells sorted from PBMCs. The chain couples TRBV5-1 to TRBJ1-1; D may be TRBD1 (6 bases). The receptor comes from an adult woman with latent tuberculosis. CDR3: CASSFLQGRSTEAFF. DNA for the CDR3: TGCGCCAGCAGCTTCTTACAGGGAAGGAGCACTGAAGCTTTCTTT.